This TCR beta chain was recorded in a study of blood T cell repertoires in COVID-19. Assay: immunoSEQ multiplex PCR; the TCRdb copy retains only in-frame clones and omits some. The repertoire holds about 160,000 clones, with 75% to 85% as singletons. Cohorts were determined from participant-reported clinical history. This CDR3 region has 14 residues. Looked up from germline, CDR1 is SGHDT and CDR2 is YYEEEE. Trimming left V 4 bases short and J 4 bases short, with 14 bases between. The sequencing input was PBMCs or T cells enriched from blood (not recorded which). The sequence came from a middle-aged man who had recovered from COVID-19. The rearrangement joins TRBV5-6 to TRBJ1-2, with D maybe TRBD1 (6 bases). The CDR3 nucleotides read TGTGCCAGCAGCCTTACAGGGAGAGGCTATGGCTACACCTTC. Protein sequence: CASSLTGRGYGYTF.